Following are 3 T cell receptor beta chains from one sample sequenced in a study of cytomegalovirus exposure and HLA in healthy donors. The PCR had 60 Vbeta and 13 Jbeta primers. The repertoire was sequenced with immunoSEQ multiplex PCR; TCRdb's copy has only in-frame clones and lacks some. The data show fewer than 200,000 clones, 75% seen once. Specimen: PBMCs. Receptors originate from a man aged 18 to 29 in good health and CMV-seronegative.

The gene calls are TRBV4-3 and TRBJ2-7; 8 nucleotides line up with TRBD1. This CDR3 comprises 16 residues. Per the germline V gene, CDR1 is LGHNA and CDR2 is YSLEER. Trimming removed 0 bases from V and 6 bases from J; junction bases left unmatched: 10. The CDR3, as DNA: TGCGCCAGCAGCCAAGAGGCTCCGACAGGGGATCCCGAGCAGTACTTC. It yields the protein CASSQEAPTGDPEQYF.

This chain connects TRBV10-3 to TRBJ1-3, with D possibly matching TRBD1 (6 bases). The V end was cut by 4 bases, the J end by 4 bases, with 26 bases between. Germline V gene lookup returns CDR1 ENHRY and CDR2 SYGVKD. The CDR3 spans 19 residues. CDR3 protein: CAISVSLAGARKHGNTIYF. The CDR3 bases are TGTGCCATCAGTGTTTCCCTCGCGGGGGCCCGAAAGCACGGAAACACCATATATTTT.

The table lists this clone with many counts. The chain recombines TRBV9 with TRBJ1-4, with 9 bases aligning to TRBD1. Germline trimming cut 1 base from V and 6 bases from J; bases unmatched to any gene: 4. CDR1 SGDLS and CDR2 YYNGEE come from the germline V gene. This CDR3 is built from 15 residues. This CDR3 is CASSVSGDRDEKLFF. The CDR3 DNA is TGTGCCAGCAGCGTAAGTGGGGACAGGGATGAAAAACTGTTTTTT.